This record covers a single T cell receptor (beta chain). CDR3 size: 17 residues. Germline-derived CDR1 and CDR2 are LNHNV and YYDKDF (reference sequence). Trimming took 1 base from V and 3 from J; bases not matched to a gene: 8. Only in-frame clones appear in the TCRdb table, and some are missing; sequencing was by immunoSEQ multiplex PCR. The data show 250,000 to 300,000 clones, around 81% seen once. These data are taken from a study of blood T cell repertoires in COVID-19. This TCR came from a woman aged 60-75 years with active or convalescent COVID-19. The sequencing input was peripheral blood. The V call is TRBV15, the J call TRBJ1-2; 10 bases agree with TRBD1. The CDR3 sequence: CATSRVLGQGGYYGYTF. Here the CDR3 DNA reads TGTGCCACCAGCAGAGTCCTCGGACAGGGGGGCTACTATGGCTACACCTTC.